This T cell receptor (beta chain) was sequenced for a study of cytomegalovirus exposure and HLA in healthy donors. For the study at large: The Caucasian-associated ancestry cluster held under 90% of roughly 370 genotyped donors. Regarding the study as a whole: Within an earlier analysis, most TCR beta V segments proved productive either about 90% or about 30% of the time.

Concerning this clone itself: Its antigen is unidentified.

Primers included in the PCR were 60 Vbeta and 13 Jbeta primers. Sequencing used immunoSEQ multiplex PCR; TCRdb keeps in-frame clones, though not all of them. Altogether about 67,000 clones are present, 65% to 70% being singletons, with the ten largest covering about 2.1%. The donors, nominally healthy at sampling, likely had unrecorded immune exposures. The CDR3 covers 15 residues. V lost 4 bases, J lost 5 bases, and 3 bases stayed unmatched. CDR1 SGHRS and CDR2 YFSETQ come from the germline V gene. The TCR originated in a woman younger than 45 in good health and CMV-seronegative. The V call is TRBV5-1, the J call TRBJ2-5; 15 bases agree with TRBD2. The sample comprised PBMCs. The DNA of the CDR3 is TGCGCCAGCAGCCTTGGGACTAGCGGGGGGGAGACCCAGTACTTC. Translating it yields CASSLGTSGGETQYF.